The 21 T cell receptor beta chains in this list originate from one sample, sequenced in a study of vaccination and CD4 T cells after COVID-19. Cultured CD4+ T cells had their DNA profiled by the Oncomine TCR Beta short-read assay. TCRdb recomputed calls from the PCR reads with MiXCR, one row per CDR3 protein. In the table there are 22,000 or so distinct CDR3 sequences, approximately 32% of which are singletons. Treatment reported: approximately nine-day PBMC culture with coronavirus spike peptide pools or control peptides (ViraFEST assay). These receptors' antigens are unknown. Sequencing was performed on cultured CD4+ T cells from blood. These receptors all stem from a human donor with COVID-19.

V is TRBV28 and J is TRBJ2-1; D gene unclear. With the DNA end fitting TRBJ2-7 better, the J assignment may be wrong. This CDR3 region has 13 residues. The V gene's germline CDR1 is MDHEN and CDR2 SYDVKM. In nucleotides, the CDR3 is TGTGCCAGCAGTTTTGTAGCACTCGGAGAGCAGTACTTC. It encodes CASSFVALGEQYF.

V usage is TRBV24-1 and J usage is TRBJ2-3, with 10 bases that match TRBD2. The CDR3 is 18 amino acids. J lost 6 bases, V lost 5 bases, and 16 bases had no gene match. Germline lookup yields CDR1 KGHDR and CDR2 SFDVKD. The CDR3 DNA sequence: TGTGCCACCAGTGCGGTCGGTAGCGGGGGGAGGGGCCTCGATACGCAGTATTTT. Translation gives CATSAVGSGGRGLDTQYF.

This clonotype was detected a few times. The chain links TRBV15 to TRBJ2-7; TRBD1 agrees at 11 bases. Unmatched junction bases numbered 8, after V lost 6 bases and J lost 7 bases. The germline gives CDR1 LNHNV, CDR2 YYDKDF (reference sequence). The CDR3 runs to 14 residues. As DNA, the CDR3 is TGTGCCACCAGTATGGGACAGGGGGTTGAAGAGCAGTACTTC. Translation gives CATSMGQGVEEQYF.

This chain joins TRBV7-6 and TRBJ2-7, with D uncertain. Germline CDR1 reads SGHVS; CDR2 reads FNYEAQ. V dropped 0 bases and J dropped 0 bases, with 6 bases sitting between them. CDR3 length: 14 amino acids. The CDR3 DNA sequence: TGTGCCAGCAGCTTAGCGGCGGTCTCCTACGAGCAGTACTTC. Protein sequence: CASSLAAVSYEQYF.

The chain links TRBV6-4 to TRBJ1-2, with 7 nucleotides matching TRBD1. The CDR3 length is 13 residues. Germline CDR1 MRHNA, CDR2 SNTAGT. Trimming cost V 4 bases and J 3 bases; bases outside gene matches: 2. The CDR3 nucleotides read TGTGCCAGCAGTGCCACAGGGGACTATGGCTACACCTTC. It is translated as CASSATGDYGYTF.

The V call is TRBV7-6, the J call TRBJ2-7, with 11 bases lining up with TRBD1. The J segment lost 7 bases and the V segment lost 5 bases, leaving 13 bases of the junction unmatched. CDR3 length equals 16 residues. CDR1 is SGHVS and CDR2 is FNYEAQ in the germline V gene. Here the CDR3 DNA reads TGTGCCAGCAGCCAACGGAGGGACAGGGGGTCGCGGGAGCAGTACTTC. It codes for CASSQRRDRGSREQYF.

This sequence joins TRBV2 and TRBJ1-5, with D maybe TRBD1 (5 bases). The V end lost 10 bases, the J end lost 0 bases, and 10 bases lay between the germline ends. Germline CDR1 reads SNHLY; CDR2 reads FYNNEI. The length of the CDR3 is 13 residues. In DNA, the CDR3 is TGTGCCACCGGGACCATTAGCAATCAGCCCCAGCATTTT. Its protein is CATGTISNQPQHF.

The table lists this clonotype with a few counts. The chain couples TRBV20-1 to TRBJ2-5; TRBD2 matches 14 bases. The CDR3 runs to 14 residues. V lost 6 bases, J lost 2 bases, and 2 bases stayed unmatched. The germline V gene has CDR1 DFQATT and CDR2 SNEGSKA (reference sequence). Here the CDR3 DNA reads TGCAGTGCCGGACTAGCGGGGGGACAAGAGACCCAGTACTTC. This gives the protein CSAGLAGGQETQYF.

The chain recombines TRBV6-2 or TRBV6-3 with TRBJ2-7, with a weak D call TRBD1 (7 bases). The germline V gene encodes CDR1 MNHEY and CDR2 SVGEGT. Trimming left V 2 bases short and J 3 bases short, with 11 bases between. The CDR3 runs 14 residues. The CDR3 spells CASSYRQGLYEQYF. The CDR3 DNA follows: TGTGCCAGCAGTTACCGACAGGGACTCTACGAGCAGTACTTC.

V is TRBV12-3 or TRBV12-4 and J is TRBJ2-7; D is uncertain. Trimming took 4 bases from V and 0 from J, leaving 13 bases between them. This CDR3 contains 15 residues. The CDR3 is CASSYRIASSYEQYF. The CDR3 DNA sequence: TGTGCCAGCAGTTACCGAATCGCAAGCTCCTACGAGCAGTACTTC.

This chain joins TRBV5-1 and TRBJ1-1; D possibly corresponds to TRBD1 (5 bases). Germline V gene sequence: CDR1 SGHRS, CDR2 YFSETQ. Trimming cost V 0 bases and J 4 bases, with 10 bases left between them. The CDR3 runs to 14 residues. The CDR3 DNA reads TGCGCCAGCAGCTTGGCGGGGACTCTCACTGAAGCTTTCTTT. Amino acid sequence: CASSLAGTLTEAFF.

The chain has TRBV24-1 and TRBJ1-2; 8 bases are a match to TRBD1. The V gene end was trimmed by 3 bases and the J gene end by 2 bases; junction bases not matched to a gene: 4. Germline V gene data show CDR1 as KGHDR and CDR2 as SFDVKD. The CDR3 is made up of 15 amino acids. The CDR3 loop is CATSDPRTGNYGYTF. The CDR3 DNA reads TGTGCCACCAGTGATCCTAGGACAGGGAACTATGGCTACACCTTC.

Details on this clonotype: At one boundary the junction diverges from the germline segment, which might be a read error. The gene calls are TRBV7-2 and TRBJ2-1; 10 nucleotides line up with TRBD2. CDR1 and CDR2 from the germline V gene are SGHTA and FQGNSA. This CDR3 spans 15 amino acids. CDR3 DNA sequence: TGCGCCAGCAGCCCTAGGACTAGCGGCTACAATGAGCAGTTCTTC. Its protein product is CASSPRTSGYNEQFF.

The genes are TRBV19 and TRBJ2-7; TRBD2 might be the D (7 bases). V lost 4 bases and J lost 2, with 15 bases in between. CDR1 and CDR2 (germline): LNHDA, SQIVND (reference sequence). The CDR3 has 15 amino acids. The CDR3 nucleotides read TGTGCCAGTAGTACCCCGGGGGGCATCACCTACGAGCAGTACTTC. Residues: CASSTPGGITYEQYF.

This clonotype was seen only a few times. The CDR3 here is CAISEPSSGLVMNTEAFF. CDR3 nucleotide sequence: TGTGCCATCAGTGAGCCTTCTTCGGGGCTGGTTATGAACACTGAAGCTTTCTTT. The genes are TRBV10-3 and TRBJ1-1, with D possibly being TRBD1 (5 bases). Germline V gives CDR1 ENHRY, CDR2 SYGVKD. Trimming shortened V by 2 bases and J by 0 bases, and 19 bases separated the two germline ends. This CDR3 is 18 amino acids long.

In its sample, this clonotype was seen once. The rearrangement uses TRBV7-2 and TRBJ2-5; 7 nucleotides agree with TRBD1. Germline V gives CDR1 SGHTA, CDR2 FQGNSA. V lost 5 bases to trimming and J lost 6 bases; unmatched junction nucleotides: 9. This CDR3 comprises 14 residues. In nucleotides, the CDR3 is TGTGCCAGCAGCCGAGGGTCAGGGGGAAAGACCCAGTACTTC. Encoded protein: CASSRGSGGKTQYF.

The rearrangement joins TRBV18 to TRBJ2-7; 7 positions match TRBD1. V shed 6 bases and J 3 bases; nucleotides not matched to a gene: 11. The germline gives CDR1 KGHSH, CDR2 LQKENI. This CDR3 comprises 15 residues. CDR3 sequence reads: CASSPGDSNFYEQYF. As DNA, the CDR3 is TGTGCCAGCTCCCCAGGGGACAGCAACTTCTACGAGCAGTACTTC.

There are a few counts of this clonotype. As DNA, the CDR3 is TGCAGTGCTAGAGGAAGGACAGGGTATAATTCACCCCTCCACTTT. Translation gives CSARGRTGYNSPLHF. This chain uses TRBV20-1 with TRBJ1-6, with TRBD1 identical over 8 bases. The CDR3 totals 15 residues. Per the germline V gene, CDR1 is DFQATT and CDR2 is SNEGSKA (reference sequence). J gave up 4 bases and V 1 base, and 3 bases lay outside the gene matches.

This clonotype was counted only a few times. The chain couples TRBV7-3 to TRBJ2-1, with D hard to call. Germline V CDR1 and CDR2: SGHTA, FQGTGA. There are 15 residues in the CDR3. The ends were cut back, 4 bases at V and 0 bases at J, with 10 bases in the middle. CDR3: CASSSQTASYNEQFF. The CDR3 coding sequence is TGTGCCAGCAGCTCACAGACGGCCTCCTACAATGAGCAGTTCTTC.

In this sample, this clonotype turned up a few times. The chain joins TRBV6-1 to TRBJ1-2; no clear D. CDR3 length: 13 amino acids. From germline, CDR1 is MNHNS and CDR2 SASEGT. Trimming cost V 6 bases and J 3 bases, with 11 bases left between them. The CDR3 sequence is CASRAAADYGYTF. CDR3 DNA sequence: TGTGCCAGCAGGGCTGCCGCGGACTATGGCTACACCTTC.

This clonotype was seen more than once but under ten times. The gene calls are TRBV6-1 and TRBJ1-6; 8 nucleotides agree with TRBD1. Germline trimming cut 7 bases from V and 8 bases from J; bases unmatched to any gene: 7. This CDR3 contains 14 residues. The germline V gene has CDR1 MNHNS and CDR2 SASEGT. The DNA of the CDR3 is TGTGCCAGCACACAGGGGGATGATGATTCACCCCTCCACTTT. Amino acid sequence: CASTQGDDDSPLHF.